This T cell receptor beta chain was obtained from a study of neurological immune-mediated disorders. Time point reported: longitudinal time-point 3. The germline V and J ends were trimmed by 2 bases and 5 bases, with 5 bases remaining between them. The CDR3 covers 12 residues. In this sample, this clonotype turned up many times. A single record per CDR3 protein comes from TCRdb applying MiXCR to the 5' RACE reads. The sample includes approximately 45,000 distinct CDR3 sequences, roughly 14% of them seen just once. This receptor was obtained from a young man in good health. The J gene is TRBJ2-3, the V gene TRBV12-3 or TRBV12-4; D is ambiguous. The sequencing input was PBMCs. DNA of the CDR3: TGTGCCAGCAGTTTAATGGTAGATACGCAGTATTTT. Its protein is CASSLMVDTQYF.